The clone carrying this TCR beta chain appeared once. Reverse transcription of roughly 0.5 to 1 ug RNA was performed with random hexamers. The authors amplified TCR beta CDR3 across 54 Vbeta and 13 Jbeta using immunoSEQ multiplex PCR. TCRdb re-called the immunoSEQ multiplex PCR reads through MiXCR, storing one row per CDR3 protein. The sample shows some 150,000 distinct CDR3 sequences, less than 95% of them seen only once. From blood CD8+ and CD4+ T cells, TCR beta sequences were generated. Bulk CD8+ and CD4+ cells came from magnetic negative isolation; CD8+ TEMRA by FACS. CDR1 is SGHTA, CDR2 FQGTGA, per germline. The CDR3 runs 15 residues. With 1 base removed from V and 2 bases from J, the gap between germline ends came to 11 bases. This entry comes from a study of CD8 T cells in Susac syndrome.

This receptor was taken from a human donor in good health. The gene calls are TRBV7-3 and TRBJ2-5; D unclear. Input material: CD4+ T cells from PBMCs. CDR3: CASSLISGAQETQYF. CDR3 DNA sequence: TGTGCCAGCAGCTTAATTTCCGGAGCTCAAGAGACCCAGTACTTC.